Below, 9 T cell receptor beta chains from the same sample are listed, as sequenced in a study of T cell responses to AZD1222 COVID-19 vaccine. Using immunoSEQ multiplex PCR, the repertoire was profiled, and TCRdb retains in-frame clones only, with some absent. The table lists more than 80,000 clones, approximately 90% of them singletons, with less than 4% in the top ten. The specimen was peripheral blood, collected 28 days after the second AZD1222 dose. These receptor sequences come from an adult who received the AZD1222 COVID-19 vaccine.

This clone was counted a few times. The chain employs TRBV2 and TRBJ1-1; maybe TRBD1 (6 bases). The CDR3 covers 18 residues. V was pared by 9 bases and J by 1 base, with 27 bases between. Germline CDR1 reads SNHLY; CDR2 reads FYNNEI. This chain's CDR3 is CASLGTREDGQPNTEAFF. The CDR3 DNA sequence: TGTGCCAGTCTCGGAACTAGAGAAGATGGACAGCCGAACACTGAAGCTTTCTTT.

V gene TRBV28 combines with J gene TRBJ2-7; D is undetermined. The V gene's germline CDR1 is MDHEN and CDR2 SYDVKM. Trimming cost V 8 bases and J 2 bases, with 10 bases left between them. This CDR3 has 12 residues. The CDR3 DNA is TGTGCCAGCGAGCAGGCCCCCTACGAGCAGTACTTC. This sequence encodes CASEQAPYEQYF. The variable domain in full, completed from reference TRBV28 and TRBJ2-7, reads DVKVTQSSRYLVKRTGEKVFLECVQDMDHENMFWYRQDPGLGLRLIYFSYDVKMKEKGDIPEGYSVSREKKERFSLILESASTNQTSMYLCASEQAPYEQYFGPGTRLTVT.

V usage is TRBV7-8 and J usage is TRBJ2-7; 12 nucleotides match TRBD2. From germline, CDR1 is SGHVS and CDR2 FQNEAQ. Unmatched junction bases numbered 5, after V lost 5 bases and J lost 3 bases. This CDR3 is built from 15 residues. Here the CDR3 reads CASSTSTSGGYEQYF. CDR3 in DNA: TGTGCCAGCAGCACCTCGACTAGCGGGGGCTACGAGCAGTACTTC.

The chain is built from TRBV7-8 and TRBJ1-2; D may be TRBD1 (6 bases). The CDR3 contains 14 residues. The V end lost 5 bases, the J end lost 2 bases, and 12 bases lay between the germline ends. Germline assignment: CDR1 SGHVS and CDR2 FQNEAQ. CDR3 sequence reads: CASSPATGNYGYTF. CDR3 sequence (DNA): TGTGCCAGCAGCCCGGCCACAGGGAACTATGGCTACACCTTC.

The gene calls are TRBV7-9 and TRBJ1-1; possible D gene TRBD1, 5 bases. V gave up 2 bases and J gave up 0 bases, with 10 bases separating them. CDR1 is SEHNR, CDR2 FQNEAQ, per germline (reference sequence). The CDR3 loop spans 15 amino acids. This CDR3 is CASSLSGTVNTEAFF. In DNA, the CDR3 is TGTGCCAGCAGCTTATCCGGGACGGTGAACACTGAAGCTTTCTTT.

This chain uses TRBV2 with TRBJ2-3; TRBD2 matches at 16 bases. Trimming cost V 3 bases and J 4 bases; bases outside gene matches: 7. CDR1 SNHLY and CDR2 FYNNEI come from the germline V gene. The CDR3 runs 18 residues. CDR3 residues: CASSDEGLAGGQADTQYF. The CDR3 DNA is TGTGCCAGCAGTGACGAGGGACTAGCGGGGGGGCAAGCAGATACGCAGTATTTT.

The V call is TRBV5-1, the J call TRBJ2-3, with D perhaps matching TRBD1 (6 bases). The CDR3 sequence is 16 residues long. Germline CDR1 is SGHRS and CDR2 is YFSETQ. Trimming took 7 bases from V and 6 from J, leaving 24 bases between them. The CDR3 loop reads CASRSSLSARGDTQYF. Written as DNA, the CDR3 is TGCGCCAGCCGCTCAAGCCTGTCCGCGAGGGGGGATACGCAGTATTTT.

V is TRBV28 and J is TRBJ1-1; no firm D call. V was cut by 4 bases and J by 2 bases, with 14 bases left in between. CDR3 length: 15 amino acids. CDR1 is MDHEN, CDR2 SYDVKM, per germline. CDR3 in amino acids: CASSSGGSGNTEAFF. The CDR3 DNA is TGTGCCAGCAGTTCCGGAGGGAGCGGAAACACTGAAGCTTTCTTT.

This sequence joins TRBV28 and TRBJ2-2, with unresolved D. Germline-derived CDR1 and CDR2 are MDHEN and SYDVKM. The CDR3 sequence is 13 residues long. Trimming left V 2 bases short and J 4 bases short, with 5 bases between. CDR3 DNA: TGTGCCAGCAGTTTAAGTACCACCGGGGAGCTGTTTTTT. Amino acids: CASSLSTTGELFF. Drawing the rest from reference TRBV28 and TRBJ2-2, the complete variable domain is DVKVTQSSRYLVKRTGEKVFLECVQDMDHENMFWYRQDPGLGLRLIYFSYDVKMKEKGDIPEGYSVSREKKERFSLILESASTNQTSMYLCASSLSTTGELFFGEGSRLTVL.